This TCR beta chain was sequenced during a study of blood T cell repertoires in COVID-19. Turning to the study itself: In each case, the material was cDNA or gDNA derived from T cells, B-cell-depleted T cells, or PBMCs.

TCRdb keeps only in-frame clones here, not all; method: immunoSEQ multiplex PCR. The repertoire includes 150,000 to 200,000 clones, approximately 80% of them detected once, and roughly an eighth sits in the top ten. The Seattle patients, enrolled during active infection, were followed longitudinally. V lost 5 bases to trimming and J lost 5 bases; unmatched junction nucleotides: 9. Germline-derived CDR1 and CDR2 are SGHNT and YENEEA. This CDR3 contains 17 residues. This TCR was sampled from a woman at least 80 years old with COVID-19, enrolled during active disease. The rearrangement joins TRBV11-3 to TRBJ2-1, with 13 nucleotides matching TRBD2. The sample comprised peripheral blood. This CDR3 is CASSPSDGLAGDNEQFF. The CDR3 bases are TGTGCCAGCAGCCCCTCTGACGGACTAGCGGGGGACAATGAGCAGTTCTTC.